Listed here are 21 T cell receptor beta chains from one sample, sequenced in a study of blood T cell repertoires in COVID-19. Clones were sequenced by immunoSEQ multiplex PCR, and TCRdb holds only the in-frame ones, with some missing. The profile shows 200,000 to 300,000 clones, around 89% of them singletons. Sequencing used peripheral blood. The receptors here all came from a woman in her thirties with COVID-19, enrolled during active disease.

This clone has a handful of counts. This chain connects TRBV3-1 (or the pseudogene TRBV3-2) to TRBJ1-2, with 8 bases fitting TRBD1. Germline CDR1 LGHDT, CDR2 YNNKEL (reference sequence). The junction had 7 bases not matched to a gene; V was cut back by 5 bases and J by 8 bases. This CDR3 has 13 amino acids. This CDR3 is CASSKQGGDGYTF. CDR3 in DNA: TGTGCCAGCAGCAAACAGGGGGGCGACGGCTACACCTTC.

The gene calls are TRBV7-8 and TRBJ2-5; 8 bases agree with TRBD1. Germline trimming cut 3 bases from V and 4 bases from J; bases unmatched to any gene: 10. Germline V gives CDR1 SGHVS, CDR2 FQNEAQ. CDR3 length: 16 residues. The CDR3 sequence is CASSFDRGDGGETQYF. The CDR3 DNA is TGTGCCAGCAGCTTCGACAGGGGCGATGGAGGAGAGACCCAGTACTTC.

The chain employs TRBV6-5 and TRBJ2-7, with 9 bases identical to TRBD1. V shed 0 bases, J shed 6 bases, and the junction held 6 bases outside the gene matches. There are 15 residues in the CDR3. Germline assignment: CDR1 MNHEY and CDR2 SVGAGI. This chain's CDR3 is CASSYSGQGLTEQYF. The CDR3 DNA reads TGTGCCAGCAGTTACTCCGGACAGGGGCTCACCGAGCAGTACTTC.

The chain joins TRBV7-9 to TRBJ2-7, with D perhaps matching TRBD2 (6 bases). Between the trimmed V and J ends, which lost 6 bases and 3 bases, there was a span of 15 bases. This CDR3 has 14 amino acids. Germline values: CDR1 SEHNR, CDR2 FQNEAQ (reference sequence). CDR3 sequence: CASSTLLTSYEQYF. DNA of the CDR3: TGTGCCAGCAGTACGCTCCTGACTAGCTACGAGCAGTACTTC.

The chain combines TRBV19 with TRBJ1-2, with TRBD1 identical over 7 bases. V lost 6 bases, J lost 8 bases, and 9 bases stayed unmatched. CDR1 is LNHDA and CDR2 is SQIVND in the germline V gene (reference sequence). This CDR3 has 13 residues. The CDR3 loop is CASSPEGAGGYTF. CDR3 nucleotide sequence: TGTGCCAGTAGCCCGGAGGGGGCGGGAGGCTACACCTTC.

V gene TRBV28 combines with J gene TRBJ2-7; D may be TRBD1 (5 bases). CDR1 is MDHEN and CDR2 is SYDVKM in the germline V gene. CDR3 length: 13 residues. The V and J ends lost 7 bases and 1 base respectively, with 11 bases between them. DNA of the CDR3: TGTGCCAGCACCCTGCAGGGATCCTACGAGCAGTACTTC. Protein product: CASTLQGSYEQYF. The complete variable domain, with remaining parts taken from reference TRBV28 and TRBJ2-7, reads DVKVTQSSRYLVKRTGEKVFLECVQDMDHENMFWYRQDPGLGLRLIYFSYDVKMKEKGDIPEGYSVSREKKERFSLILESASTNQTSMYLCASTLQGSYEQYFGPGTRLTVT.

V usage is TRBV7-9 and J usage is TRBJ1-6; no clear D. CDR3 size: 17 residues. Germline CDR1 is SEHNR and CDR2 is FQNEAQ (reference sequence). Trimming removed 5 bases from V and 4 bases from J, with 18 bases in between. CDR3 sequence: CASSPSGLRVYNSPLHF. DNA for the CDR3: TGTGCCAGCAGCCCGTCCGGGCTGAGGGTTTATAATTCACCCCTCCACTTT.

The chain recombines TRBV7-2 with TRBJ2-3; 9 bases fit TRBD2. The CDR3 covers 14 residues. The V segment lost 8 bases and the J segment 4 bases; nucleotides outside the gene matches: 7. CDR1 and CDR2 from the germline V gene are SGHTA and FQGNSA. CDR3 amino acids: CASGNSGSSDTQYF. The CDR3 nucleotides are TGTGCCAGCGGCAATAGCGGGAGCTCAGATACGCAGTATTTT.

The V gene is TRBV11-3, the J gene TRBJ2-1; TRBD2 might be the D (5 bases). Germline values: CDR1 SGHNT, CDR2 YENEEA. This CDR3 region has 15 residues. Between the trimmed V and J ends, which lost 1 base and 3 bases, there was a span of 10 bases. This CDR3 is CASSLVGIGYNEQFF. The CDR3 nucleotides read TGTGCCAGCAGCTTAGTCGGGATCGGCTACAATGAGCAGTTCTTC.

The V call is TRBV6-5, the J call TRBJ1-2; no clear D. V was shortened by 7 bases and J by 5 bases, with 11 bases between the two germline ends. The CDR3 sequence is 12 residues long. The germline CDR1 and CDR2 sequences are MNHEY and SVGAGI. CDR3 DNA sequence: TGTGCCAGCACCAACTATCTATATGGCTACACCTTC. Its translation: CASTNYLYGYTF.

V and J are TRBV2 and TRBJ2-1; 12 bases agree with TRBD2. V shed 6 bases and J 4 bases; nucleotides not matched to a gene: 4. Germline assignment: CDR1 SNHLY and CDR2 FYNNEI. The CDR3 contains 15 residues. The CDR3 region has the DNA TGTGCCAGCAGATTAGGACTAGCGGGGTACAATGAGCAGTTCTTC. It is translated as CASRLGLAGYNEQFF.

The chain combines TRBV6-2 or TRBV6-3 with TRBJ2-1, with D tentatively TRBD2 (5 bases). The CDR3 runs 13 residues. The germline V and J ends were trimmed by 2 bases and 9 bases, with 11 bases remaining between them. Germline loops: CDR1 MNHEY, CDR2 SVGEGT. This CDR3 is CASSYGSRGEQFF. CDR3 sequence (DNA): TGTGCCAGCAGTTACGGTTCTCGGGGTGAGCAGTTCTTC.

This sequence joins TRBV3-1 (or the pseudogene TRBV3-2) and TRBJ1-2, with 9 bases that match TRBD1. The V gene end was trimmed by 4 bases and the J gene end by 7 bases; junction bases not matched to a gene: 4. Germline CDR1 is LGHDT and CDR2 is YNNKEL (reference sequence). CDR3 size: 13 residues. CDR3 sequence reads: CASSRGQGFGYTF. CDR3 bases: TGTGCCAGCAGCCGCGGACAGGGGTTTGGCTACACCTTC.

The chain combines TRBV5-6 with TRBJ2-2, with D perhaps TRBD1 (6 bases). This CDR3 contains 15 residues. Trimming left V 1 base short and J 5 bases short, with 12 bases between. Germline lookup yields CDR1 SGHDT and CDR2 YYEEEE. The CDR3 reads CASSLFRGMTGELFF. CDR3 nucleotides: TGTGCCAGCAGCTTGTTCAGGGGCATGACCGGGGAGCTGTTTTTT. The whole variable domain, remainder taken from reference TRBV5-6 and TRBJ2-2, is DAGVTQSPTHLIKTRGQQVTLRCSPKSGHDTVSWYQQALGQGPQFIFQYYEEEERQRGNFPDRFSGHQFPNYSSELNVNALLLGDSALYLCASSLFRGMTGELFFGEGSRLTVL.

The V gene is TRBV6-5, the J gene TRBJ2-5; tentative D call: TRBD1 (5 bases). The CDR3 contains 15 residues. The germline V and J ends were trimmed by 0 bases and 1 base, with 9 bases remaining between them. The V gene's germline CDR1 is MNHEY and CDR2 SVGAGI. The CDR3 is CASSYSTGPQETQYF. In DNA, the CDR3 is TGTGCCAGCAGTTACTCCACAGGCCCCCAAGAGACCCAGTACTTC.

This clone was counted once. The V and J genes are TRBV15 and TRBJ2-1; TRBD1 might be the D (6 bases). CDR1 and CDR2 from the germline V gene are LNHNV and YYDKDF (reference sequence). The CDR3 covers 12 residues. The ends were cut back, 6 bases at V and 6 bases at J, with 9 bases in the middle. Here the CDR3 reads CATRGAVNEQFF. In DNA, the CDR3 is TGTGCCACCAGGGGGGCGGTCAATGAGCAGTTCTTC.

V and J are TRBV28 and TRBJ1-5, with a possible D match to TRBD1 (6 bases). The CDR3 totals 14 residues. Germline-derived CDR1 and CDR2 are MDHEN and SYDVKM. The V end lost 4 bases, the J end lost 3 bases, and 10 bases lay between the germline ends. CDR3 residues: CASSSTGYNQPQHF. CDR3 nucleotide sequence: TGTGCCAGCAGTTCAACAGGGTACAATCAGCCCCAGCATTTT.

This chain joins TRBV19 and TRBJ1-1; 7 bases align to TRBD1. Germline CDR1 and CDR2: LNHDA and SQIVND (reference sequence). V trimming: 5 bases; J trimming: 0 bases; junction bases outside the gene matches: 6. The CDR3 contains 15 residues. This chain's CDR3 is CASSLGTAMNTEAFF. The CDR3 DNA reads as TGTGCCAGTAGTCTAGGGACAGCCATGAACACTGAAGCTTTCTTT.

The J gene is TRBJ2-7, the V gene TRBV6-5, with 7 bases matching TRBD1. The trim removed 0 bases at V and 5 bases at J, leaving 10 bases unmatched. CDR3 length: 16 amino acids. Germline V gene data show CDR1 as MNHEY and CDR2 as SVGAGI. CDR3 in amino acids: CASSYSGQDVYHEQYF. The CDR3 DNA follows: TGTGCCAGCAGTTACTCTGGACAGGATGTATACCACGAGCAGTACTTC.

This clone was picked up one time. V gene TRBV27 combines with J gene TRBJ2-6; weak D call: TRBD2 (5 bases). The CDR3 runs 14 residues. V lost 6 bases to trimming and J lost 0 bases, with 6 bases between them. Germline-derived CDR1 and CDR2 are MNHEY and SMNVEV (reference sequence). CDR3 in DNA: TGTGCCAGCAGAGCGGCCTCTGGGGCCAACGTCCTGACTTTC. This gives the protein CASRAASGANVLTF.

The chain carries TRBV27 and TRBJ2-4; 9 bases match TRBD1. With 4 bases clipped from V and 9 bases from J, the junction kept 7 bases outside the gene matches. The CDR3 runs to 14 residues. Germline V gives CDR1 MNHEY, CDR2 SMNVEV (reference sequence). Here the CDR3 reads CASSSPGQGSIQYF. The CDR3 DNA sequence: TGTGCCAGCAGTTCGCCGGGACAGGGATCCATTCAGTACTTC.